This TCR beta chain is drawn from a study of spatial heterogeneity in lung cancer. About the study: In the raw reads, each unique TCR and UMI combination was present more than ten times on average.

Time point reported: sample taken at primary tumor resection. Samples were donated by 72 untreated early-stage non-small cell lung cancer patients. This clonotype appeared many times. TCRdb re-derived calls from the 5' RACE reads in MiXCR, one entry per CDR3 protein. The sample yields fewer than 65,000 distinct CDR3 sequences, under 7.5% seen once. The CDR3 is 13 residues long. Germline values: CDR1 ENHRY, CDR2 SYGVKD. V lost 8 bases and J 5 bases, leaving 15 bases between the germline ends. The sequences come from PBMCs, collected at surgery. The sequence was collected from a female donor with early-stage non-small cell lung cancer. The chain joins TRBV10-3 to TRBJ2-5; D uncertain. CDR3 region: CAIGSADRETQYF. CDR3 DNA sequence: TGTGCCATCGGGTCCGCTGATCGGGAGACCCAGTACTTC.